This T cell receptor beta chain emerged from a study of T cells after yellow fever vaccination. Study background: Preparation of the low-cell-number fractions used SMART-Seq v4 Ultra Low Input. Findings and limits, study-wide: Reappearance after the booster was observed for most primary-vaccination clones (about 95% CD4, approximately 90% CD8).

Germline loops: CDR1 SGHTA, CDR2 FQGNSA. V lost 3 bases, J lost 6 bases, and 17 bases lay in between. The CDR3 runs to 16 residues. This clonotype was seen many times. Its antigen is unidentified. As TCR cDNA was made by 5'RACE template switching, a universal primer site and UMIs were added. TCRdb called the 5' RACE reads again in MiXCR, with one record for every CDR3 protein. The sample consists of over 45,000 distinct CDR3 sequences, around 6.9% of them appearing once. The rearrangement uses TRBV7-2 and TRBJ2-2; D is undetermined. The TCR was taken from a man younger than 35 who received the YFV17D yellow fever vaccine. This specimen was CD8+ T cells sorted from PBMCs, taken on the day of the first yellow fever vaccination. The CDR3 coding sequence is TGTGCCAGCAGCTTTTTGTTCCCAGGTTCGGCCGGGGAGCTGTTTTTT. This sequence encodes CASSFLFPGSAGELFF.